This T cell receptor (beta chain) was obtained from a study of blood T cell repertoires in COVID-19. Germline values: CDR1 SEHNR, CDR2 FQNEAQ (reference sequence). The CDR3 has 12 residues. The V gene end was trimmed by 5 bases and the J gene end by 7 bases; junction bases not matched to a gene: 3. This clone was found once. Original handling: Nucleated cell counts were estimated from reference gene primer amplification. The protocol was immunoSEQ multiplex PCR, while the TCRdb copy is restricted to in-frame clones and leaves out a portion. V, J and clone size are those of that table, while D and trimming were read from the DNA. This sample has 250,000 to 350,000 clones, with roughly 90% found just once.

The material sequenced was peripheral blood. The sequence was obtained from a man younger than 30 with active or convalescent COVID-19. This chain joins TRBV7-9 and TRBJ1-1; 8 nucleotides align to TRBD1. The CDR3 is CASSTGGIEAFF. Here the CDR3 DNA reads TGTGCCAGCAGCACAGGGGGGATTGAAGCTTTCTTT.